Listed below are T cell receptor beta chains from one sample, sequenced in a study of T cell repertoires in aging, cancer and after chemotherapy. TCRdb re-called the multiplex PCR reads through MiXCR, storing one row per CDR3 protein. The table shows about 12,000 distinct CDR3 sequences, with approximately 21% occurring only once. Sequencing used blood. These receptors were taken from a human donor in good health. CDR3s leave out the opening cysteine and the closing phenylalanine or tryptophan. Each record gives: V gene, CDR3 protein.

V: TRBV6-5
CDR3: ASSYSSSNQPQH

V: TRBV4-3
CDR3: ASSQDTTYNEQF

V: TRBV19
CDR3: ASSQGSVTDTQY

V: TRBV7-2
CDR3: ASSLALAGGPQTQY

V: TRBV29-1
CDR3: SAATLSTNEKLF

V: TRBV24-1
CDR3: ATSGGDGRGYT

V: TRBV7-3
CDR3: ASSSGVAGGLETQY

V: TRBV18
CDR3: ASSAKTGTSLEEAF

V: TRBV20-1
CDR3: SGRGANVLT

V: TRBV19
CDR3: ASSILAGHRGEQF

V: TRBV11-2
CDR3: ASSLAGWNTEAF

V: TRBV19
CDR3: ASTPGGGEQY

V: TRBV7-2
CDR3: ASSLKSGVQPQH

V: TRBV7-2
CDR3: ASSEQGMQY

V: TRBV7-3
CDR3: ASSLNALTRSGNNEQF

V: TRBV20-1
CDR3: SARDERQGASGELF

V: TRBV18
CDR3: ASSPAWGGPSDTEAF

V: TRBV30
CDR3: AWSGLILTRDLEDEKLF

V: TRBV7-9
CDR3: ASSLRGREPSALH

V: TRBV12-3/TRBV12-4
CDR3: ASRGGINSYEQY

V: TRBV5-4
CDR3: ASSLGGTPTGELF

V: TRBV19
CDR3: ASKGGGLSNQPQH

V: TRBV4-1
CDR3: ASSQGQTYGYT

V: TRBV9
CDR3: ASSSRGDNLNEQF

V: TRBV30
CDR3: AWNEGSGEQY

V: TRBV10-3
CDR3: AISENRGNGAEAF

V: TRBV19
CDR3: ASSMQGETQY

V: TRBV5-5
CDR3: ASSRGQGVSGANVLT

V: TRBV12-3/TRBV12-4
CDR3: ASSPEGRRYGYT

V: TRBV6-5
CDR3: ASSAGQGYSPLH

V: TRBV20-1
CDR3: SAPRRTSGFQETQY

V: TRBV11-2
CDR3: ASSLGGQGFHTGELF

V: TRBV6-5
CDR3: ASRSGGAVEQY

V: TRBV18
CDR3: ASSVGRSNQPQH

V: TRBV4-2
CDR3: ASSQGDRMT

V: TRBV19
CDR3: ASSGGGGYSNQPQH

V: TRBV6-5
CDR3: ASSLAGQGAPEAF

V: TRBV9
CDR3: AGGQGANTGELF

V: TRBV4-3
CDR3: ASSQETTNYGYT

V: TRBV7-9
CDR3: ASSTRLARTDTQY

V: TRBV6-5
CDR3: ASTPRQVHT

V: TRBV6-1
CDR3: ARSPYFLDEQY

V: TRBV20-1
CDR3: SARGSTTGQMDGYT

V: TRBV7-9
CDR3: ASSLGQLNTEAF

V: TRBV6-2/TRBV6-3
CDR3: ASSYSRVTYNEQF

V: TRBV5-1
CDR3: ASSLQGGPGANYGYT

V: TRBV5-1
CDR3: ASGVSSSYNEQF

V: TRBV6-4
CDR3: ASSDQGGGNQPQH

V: TRBV7-2
CDR3: ASSLGLAQETQY

V: TRBV12-3/TRBV12-4
CDR3: ASRKGQTNTGELF

V: TRBV14
CDR3: ASSQIQQNYGYT

V: TRBV4-3
CDR3: ASSSQSTEAF

V: TRBV6-1
CDR3: ASSETEGRPQH

V: TRBV20-1
CDR3: SARDSRGANTGELF

V: TRBV7-6
CDR3: ASSSSSGVYYNEQF

V: TRBV7-2
CDR3: ASSGGSGTEAF

V: TRBV15
CDR3: ATSRVGVDRGGETQY

V: TRBV20-1
CDR3: SALAGGGTDTQY

V: TRBV5-6
CDR3: ASSPTGGGGYGYT